This T cell receptor (beta chain) was recorded in a study of blood T cell repertoires in COVID-19. Looked up from germline, CDR1 is MRHNA and CDR2 is SNTAGT. J lost 1 base, V lost 7 bases, and 6 bases had no gene match. CDR3 length: 17 amino acids. This clone has only one observation. Authors' processing steps: The assay estimated nucleated cells by amplifying reference gene primers. The method was immunoSEQ multiplex PCR; TCRdb's version includes in-frame clones alone and lacks a portion of them. The DNA was the basis for D and trimming; V, J and clone size are from that table. Of 100,000 to 150,000 clones listed, roughly three quarters are singletons.

Sequencing input: peripheral blood. V and J are TRBV6-4 and TRBJ2-6; 11 nucleotides align to TRBD1. The sequence derives from a man aged 35 to 55 with active or convalescent COVID-19. CDR3 sequence: CASNWDRGISGANVLTF. The DNA for the CDR3 is TGTGCCAGCAATTGGGACAGGGGGATTTCTGGGGCCAACGTCCTGACTTTC.